This T cell receptor (beta chain) was identified during a study of blood T cell repertoires in COVID-19. Turning to the study itself: Acute-phase and convalescent COVID-19 samples originated in the United States, Italy and Spain.

Assay: immunoSEQ multiplex PCR; the TCRdb copy retains only in-frame clones and omits some. The repertoire holds around 300,000 clones, 86% seen once, with 3% in the top ten. V gave up 1 base and J gave up 7 bases; unmatched junction bases: 9. CDR1 is KGHSH, CDR2 LQKENI, per germline. This CDR3 is built from 16 residues. Sequencing used peripheral blood. The clonotype was recovered from a woman aged 25 to 39 with active or convalescent COVID-19. The chain is built from TRBV18 and TRBJ1-5; 8 bases line up with TRBD1. The CDR3 DNA is TGTGCCAGCTCACCACTTGGACAGGGAGGCCAACAGCCCCAGCATTTT. Translated, it gives CASSPLGQGGQQPQHF.